Sequencing of this TCR beta chain was carried out in a study of blood T cell repertoires in COVID-19. The wider study: Both acute and convalescent COVID-19 samples were obtained from the United States, Italy and Spain.

CDR1 and CDR2 (germline): SNHLY, FYNNEI. V shed 8 bases, J shed 3 bases, and the junction held 9 bases outside the gene matches. This CDR3 is built from 15 residues. Original data processing: It was from reference gene primer amplification that nucleated cell counts were estimated. Clones were read by immunoSEQ multiplex PCR, and TCRdb kept only the in-frame ones, dropping some. V, J and clone size were drawn from that table, and D and trimming were deduced from the DNA. The sample yields fewer than 35,000 clones, 88% seen once. The sample consisted of peripheral blood. This sequence was found in a woman in her fifties or sixties with active COVID-19. The chain joins TRBV2 to TRBJ1-4; 7 bases map to TRBD1. The CDR3 bases are TGTGCCAGCTCCCTCTCCGGGACAGCTAATGAAAAACTGTTTTTT. As protein: CASSLSGTANEKLFF.